These 13 T cell receptor beta chains were all obtained from the same sample, sequenced in a study of cytomegalovirus exposure and HLA in healthy donors. TCRdb's table, derived via immunoSEQ multiplex PCR, lists solely in-frame clones and lacks some. Of about 280,000 clones in the sample, 80% to 90% are singletons; the top ten hold approximately 1%. Sequencing input: PBMCs. The receptors originated from a young woman in good health and CMV-seronegative.

The gene calls are TRBV5-6 and TRBJ2-7, with 9 bases matching TRBD2. This CDR3 has 17 amino acids. Trimming cost V 0 bases and J 0 bases; bases outside gene matches: 7. Germline CDR1 SGHDT, CDR2 YYEEEE. DNA for the CDR3: TGTGCCAGCAGCTTGGAGGAGCGGGGGGCGTTCTCCTACGAGCAGTACTTC. It translates to CASSLEERGAFSYEQYF.

The chain carries TRBV10-1 and TRBJ1-1; TRBD1 aligns across 10 bases. The germline CDR1 and CDR2 sequences are WNHNN and SYGVQD (reference sequence). V shed 6 bases, J shed 2 bases, and the junction held 6 bases outside the gene matches. The CDR3 consists of 15 residues. The CDR3 DNA sequence: TGCGCCAGCAGAGCCGGGACAGGGGTCAACACTGAAGCTTTCTTT. Amino acids: CASRAGTGVNTEAFF.

The chain uses TRBV28 and TRBJ2-3; no clear D. This CDR3 has 14 residues. Germline CDR1 reads MDHEN; CDR2 reads SYDVKM. Trimming removed 10 bases at V and 3 bases at J, with 17 bases between. For the CDR3, the DNA is TGTGCCACCCTAAGGCCGGGTAGAACAGATACGCAGTATTTT. It specifies CATLRPGRTDTQYF.

The rearrangement uses TRBV18 and TRBJ1-6, with a possible D match to TRBD1 (6 bases). Germline V gene sequence: CDR1 KGHSH, CDR2 LQKENI. The CDR3 loop spans 16 amino acids. V dropped 6 bases and J dropped 0 bases, with 12 bases sitting between them. CDR3 sequence reads: CASSEGVSSYNSPLHF. The DNA of the CDR3 is TGTGCCAGCTCTGAGGGGGTTTCCTCCTATAATTCACCCCTCCACTTT.

The chain has TRBV5-4 and TRBJ2-7; a weak D match, TRBD1 (5 bases). The V gene lost 0 bases and the J gene lost 3 bases, with 13 bases spanning the gap. The germline CDR1 and CDR2 sequences are SGHNT and YYREEE (reference sequence). This CDR3 is 15 amino acids long. The CDR3 loop is CASSLEQGKVYEQYF. In DNA form, the CDR3 reads TGTGCCAGCAGCTTGGAGCAGGGAAAGGTCTACGAGCAGTACTTC. Drawing the rest from reference TRBV5-4 and TRBJ2-7, the complete variable domain is ETGVTQSPTHLIKTRGQQVTLRCSSQSGHNTVSWYQQALGQGPQFIFQYYREEENGRGNFPPRFSGLQFPNYSSELNVNALELDDSALYLCASSLEQGKVYEQYFGPGTRLTVT.

This chain joins TRBV7-2 and TRBJ1-2; TRBD1 is a possible D gene (6 bases). Trimming pared 5 bases from V and 3 bases from J, leaving 16 bases between. CDR1 and CDR2 (germline): SGHTA, FQGNSA. The length of the CDR3 is 15 residues. CDR3 sequence (DNA): TGTGCCAGCAGCCCACGGACAGTAGTTGACTATGGCTACACCTTC. Residues: CASSPRTVVDYGYTF. The whole variable domain, remainder taken from reference TRBV7-2 and TRBJ1-2, is GAGVSQSPSNKVTEKGKDVELRCDPISGHTALYWYRQSLGQGLEFLIYFQGNSAPDKSGLPSDRFSAERTGGSVSTLTIQRTQQEDSAVYLCASSPRTVVDYGYTFGSGTRLTVV.

The chain has TRBV19 and TRBJ1-4; the D is unclear. Germline V gene sequence: CDR1 LNHDA, CDR2 SQIVND (reference sequence). This CDR3 has 14 residues. The V and J ends lost 5 bases and 6 bases respectively, with 13 bases between them. In DNA form, the CDR3 reads TGTGCCAGTAGTTCCCCCGGGATGGATGAAAAACTGTTTTTT. It translates to CASSSPGMDEKLFF.

This chain joins TRBV30 and TRBJ2-3; maybe TRBD1 (6 bases). CDR3 size: 14 residues. Germline CDR1 and CDR2: GTSNPN and SVGIG (reference sequence). V lost 3 bases to trimming and J lost 4 bases, with 14 bases between them. CDR3 coding DNA: TGTGCCTGGAGCTCCACAGGGCTGGCAGATACGCAGTATTTT. It encodes CAWSSTGLADTQYF.

The chain carries TRBV6-1 and TRBJ1-2; 11 bases map to TRBD1. Germline V gene data show CDR1 as MNHNS and CDR2 as SASEGT. J gave up 4 bases and V 2 bases, and 3 bases lay outside the gene matches. This CDR3 contains 15 residues. CDR3 DNA sequence: TGTGCCAGCAGTGAAAGGGACAGGGGGGTCTATGGCTACACCTTC. As protein: CASSERDRGVYGYTF.

The CDR3 coding sequence is TGTGCCAGAAGCCCACGACAGGGGGGAGTAGATACGCAGTATTTT. This gives the protein CARSPRQGGVDTQYF. J is TRBJ2-3 and V is TRBV5-3; TRBD1 aligns across 9 bases. TRBV5-3 is marked as an open reading frame, function uncertain. The CDR3 has 15 amino acids. The ends lost 4 bases at V and 5 bases at J; junction bases unmatched: 8.

CDR3 DNA: TGTGCCAGTAGTTTCCAGGGGGGCAGTCAGCCCCAGCATTTT. This gives the protein CASSFQGGSQPQHF. The chain joins TRBV19 to TRBJ1-5; TRBD1 matches 7 bases. Trimming at V came to 5 bases and at J to 6 bases, leaving 7 bases not matched to a gene. The CDR3 length is 14 residues. Germline loops: CDR1 LNHDA, CDR2 SQIVND (reference sequence).

This rearrangement joins TRBV7-2 to TRBJ1-2; maybe TRBD1 (6 bases). Trimming removed 1 base from V and 7 bases from J, with 13 bases in between. The CDR3 loop spans 14 amino acids. Germline CDR1 SGHTA, CDR2 FQGNSA. CDR3 loop: CASSLGGGAGGYTF. The CDR3 DNA is TGTGCCAGCAGCTTAGGCGGGGGGGCAGGTGGCTACACCTTC.

The chain joins TRBV28 to TRBJ1-4; maybe TRBD1 (6 bases). Trimming pared 7 bases from V and 4 bases from J, leaving 16 bases between. The CDR3 has 15 amino acids. Germline CDR1 reads MDHEN; CDR2 reads SYDVKM. CDR3 nucleotide sequence: TGTGCCAGCACCGACCTGACAGGTGGTAATGAAAAACTGTTTTTT. Its protein product is CASTDLTGGNEKLFF.